These 12 T cell receptor beta chains originate from one sample sequenced in a study of blood T cells in healthy people across ages. Then a second PCR, running about 6 to 11 cycles, was carried out with a sample-barcoded 5' primer and a J-beta primer mix. TCRdb recomputed calls from the 5' RACE reads with MiXCR, one row per CDR3 protein. The sample includes 600,000 to 850,000 distinct CDR3 sequences, 20% to 25% of them seen just once. The sample was also linked to a second study, of T cells of mothers and their children.

Input material: blood. The receptors originated from a boy aged 10-17 years in good health.

This rearrangement joins TRBV27 to TRBJ2-1, with 8 bases lining up with TRBD2. Germline CDR1 and CDR2: MNHEY and SMNVEV (reference sequence). The length of the CDR3 is 16 residues. J was trimmed by 4 bases and V by 0 bases; bases with no gene match: 5. The CDR3 coding sequence is TGTGCCAGCAGTTTATCGGGGGCGGGGGGATACAATGAGCAGTTCTTC. Translating gives CASSLSGAGGYNEQFF.

This clonotype has a handful of counts. The rearrangement uses TRBV2 and TRBJ2-5; 7 positions match TRBD2. The V segment lost 7 bases and the J segment 7 bases; nucleotides outside the gene matches: 9. Germline CDR1 reads SNHLY; CDR2 reads FYNNEI. This CDR3 contains 13 residues. Written as DNA, the CDR3 is TGTGCCAGCATGGGGGTGGGGGAGGGGACCCAGTACTTC. Protein sequence: CASMGVGEGTQYF.

This clonotype was observed a handful of times. The CDR3 region is CASSSHPQGPNEKLFF. In DNA, the CDR3 is TGTGCCAGCAGCTCACACCCGCAGGGCCCTAATGAAAAACTGTTTTTT. The chain has TRBV7-8 and TRBJ1-4; a possible D gene is TRBD1 (5 bases). This CDR3 spans 16 amino acids. Germline loops: CDR1 SGHVS, CDR2 FQNEAQ. V lost 4 bases and J 3 bases, leaving 15 bases between the germline ends.

This clonotype was seen only a few times. The chain recombines TRBV29-1 with TRBJ2-3; the match to TRBD2 covers 15 bases. The CDR3 runs 15 residues. Trimming cost V 6 bases and J 3 bases; bases outside gene matches: 4. Germline V gene data show CDR1 as SQVTM and CDR2 as ANQGSEA. The CDR3 protein is CSVYGLAGGTDTQYF. The CDR3 DNA follows: TGCAGCGTCTATGGACTAGCGGGAGGGACAGATACGCAGTATTTT.

This rearrangement joins TRBV29-1 to TRBJ2-7, with 8 bases identical to TRBD1. Unmatched junction bases numbered 7, after V lost 7 bases and J lost 5 bases. CDR1 SQVTM and CDR2 ANQGSEA come from the germline V gene. This CDR3 is 12 amino acids long. In DNA form, the CDR3 reads TGCAGCGCTGACAGGGGAACGGACGAGCAGTACTTC. It yields the protein CSADRGTDEQYF.

The V call is TRBV29-1, the J call TRBJ2-7; TRBD1 matches 7 bases. CDR1 SQVTM and CDR2 ANQGSEA come from the germline V gene. CDR3 length: 12 residues. The junction had 2 bases not matched to a gene; V was cut back by 5 bases and J by 1 base. CDR3 in amino acids: CSVRQGSYEQYF. CDR3 nucleotides: TGCAGCGTTAGACAGGGTTCCTACGAGCAGTACTTC.

In this sample, this clonotype turned up a few times. The chain combines TRBV28 with TRBJ2-5; a weak D match, TRBD1 (6 bases). The better agreement between TRBJ2-1 and the DNA end casts doubt on the J call. There are 15 residues in the CDR3. The germline V gene has CDR1 MDHEN and CDR2 SYDVKM. DNA of the CDR3: TGTGCCAGCAGCCGACAGGTTTGGGGTGACAATGAGCAGTTCTTC. It yields the protein CASSRQVWGDNEQFF.

This clonotype came up a few times. The rearrangement links TRBV6-6 to TRBJ2-7; D is perhaps TRBD1 (6 bases). The CDR3 length is 14 residues. V lost 2 bases, J lost 3 bases, and 11 bases lay in between. The germline V gene has CDR1 MNHNY and CDR2 SVGAGI (reference sequence). This chain's CDR3 is CASSYTDRYYEQYF. As DNA, the CDR3 is TGTGCCAGCAGTTACACTGACAGGTACTACGAGCAGTACTTC.

This clonotype was detected a few times. This chain connects TRBV24-1 to TRBJ2-5; unclear D gene. The CDR3 contains 12 residues. Per germline, CDR1 KGHDR and CDR2 SFDVKD. Trimming left V 6 bases short and J 11 bases short, with 15 bases between. The CDR3 nucleotides read TGTGCCACCAGTATAAGTTCAGGAATACAGTACTTC. Translation gives CATSISSGIQYF.

This chain's CDR3 is CASSHYQGARGYTF. The CDR3 nucleotides read TGTGCCAGCAGCCATTACCAGGGGGCGCGTGGCTACACCTTC. The chain has TRBV3-1 and TRBJ1-2; 8 nucleotides match TRBD1. Germline values: CDR1 LGHDT, CDR2 YNNKEL (reference sequence). This CDR3 is 14 amino acids long. V lost 3 bases to trimming and J lost 7 bases; unmatched junction nucleotides: 7.

The rearrangement joins TRBV5-8 to TRBJ1-4; perhaps TRBD1 as D (6 bases). This CDR3 has 14 residues. Looked up from germline, CDR1 is SGHTS and CDR2 is YDEGEE. V lost 5 bases to trimming and J lost 7 bases, with 15 bases between them. DNA of the CDR3: TGTGCCAGCAGTCACAGGGCTGGGGGTGAAAAACTGTTTTTT. The encoded protein is CASSHRAGGEKLFF.

This clonotype was found a few times. V is TRBV6-5 and J is TRBJ1-2; weak D call: TRBD1 (5 bases). The V gene lost 0 bases and the J gene lost 5 bases, with 10 bases spanning the gap. This CDR3 has 14 amino acids. CDR1 and CDR2 from the germline V gene are MNHEY and SVGAGI. In DNA, the CDR3 is TGTGCCAGCAGTTACTCCGAGACAGCGTATGGCTACACCTTC. It yields the protein CASSYSETAYGYTF.